This entry lists 23 T cell receptor beta chains sequenced from one sample in a study of T-cell reconstitution after alpha-beta-depleted transplantation in children. TCRbeta library construction was performed incorporating unique molecular identifiers. TCRdb called the PCR reads again in MiXCR, with one record for every CDR3 protein. Of 500,000 or so distinct CDR3 sequences in the sample, less than 35% are singletons; the top ten hold roughly 2.5%. The source material was PBMCs from the stem cell graft donor, sampled from the stem cell graft. These receptors all stem from a human donor who donated a stem cell graft to a child with aplastic anemia.

This chain joins TRBV7-9 and TRBJ2-5; 7 bases fit TRBD1. CDR1 is SEHNR, CDR2 FQNEAQ, per germline (reference sequence). This CDR3 region has 14 residues. V shed 0 bases, J shed 4 bases, and the junction held 2 bases outside the gene matches. CDR3 bases: TGTGCCAGCAGCTTAGCACACAGGGGAGAGACCCAGTACTTC. Amino acid sequence: CASSLAHRGETQYF.

The CDR3 is CASSFLAGIRELFF. The CDR3, as DNA: TGTGCCAGCAGTTTCCTAGCGGGAATCCGGGAGCTGTTTTTT. The chain combines TRBV12-3 or TRBV12-4 with TRBJ2-2; 9 nucleotides match TRBD2. The CDR3 length is 14 residues. After removal of 3 bases from V and 9 bases from J, the junction contained 5 bases not matched to a gene.

This clonotype was seen only a few times. This sequence joins TRBV30 and TRBJ1-1; D is uncertain. CDR1 is GTSNPN and CDR2 is SVGIG in the germline V gene (reference sequence). This CDR3 spans 15 amino acids. The V end was cut by 0 bases, the J end by 4 bases, with 15 bases between. CDR3 DNA sequence: TGTGCCTGGAGTGTCGGAGGGTTTGCCAGCACTGAAGCTTTCTTT. Protein sequence: CAWSVGGFASTEAFF. Combining the CDR3 with reference TRBV30 and TRBJ1-1 gives the whole variable domain SQTIHQWPATLVQPVGSPLSLECTVEGTSNPNLYWYRQAAGRGLQLLFYSVGIGQISSEVPQNLSASRPQDRQFILSSKKLLLSDSGFYLCAWSVGGFASTEAFFGQGTRLTVV.

This chain uses TRBV18 with TRBJ1-1; possibly TRBD1 for D (5 bases). Trimming left V 6 bases short and J 4 bases short, with 15 bases between. CDR3 length equals 14 residues. Per the germline V gene, CDR1 is KGHSH and CDR2 is LQKENI. CDR3 in amino acids: CASSANRGGTEAFF. The CDR3 region has the DNA TGTGCCAGCTCGGCTAATCGTGGGGGCACTGAAGCTTTCTTT.

This clonotype was picked up a small number of times. The gene calls are TRBV25-1 and TRBJ2-3; TRBD1 matches 10 bases. CDR1 MGHDK and CDR2 SYGVNS come from the germline V gene. The CDR3 is made up of 15 amino acids. Trimming took 9 bases from V and 3 from J; bases not matched to a gene: 9. The DNA of the CDR3 is TGTGCCAGTTCCCCTCCGGGACAGGGGACAGATACGCAGTATTTT. Translated: CASSPPGQGTDTQYF.

This clonotype was counted only a few times. The V call is TRBV6-1, the J call TRBJ1-2, with 8 positions matching TRBD1. Germline-derived CDR1 and CDR2 are MNHNS and SASEGT. This CDR3 comprises 13 residues. V shed 6 bases, J shed 7 bases, and the junction held 7 bases outside the gene matches. The CDR3 region is CASSPDRGSGYTF. The CDR3 nucleotides are TGTGCCAGCAGCCCCGACAGGGGTAGTGGCTACACCTTC.

This clonotype was detected a few times. The CDR3 sequence: CASSSTGGSLETQYF. CDR3 in DNA: TGTGCCAGCAGCTCCACAGGGGGATCGCTAGAGACCCAGTACTTC. V gene TRBV7-3 combines with J gene TRBJ2-5, with 8 bases lining up with TRBD1. Germline trimming cut 4 bases from V and 4 bases from J; bases unmatched to any gene: 8. CDR3 length: 15 amino acids. Germline V lookup: CDR1 SGHTA, CDR2 FQGTGA. Full variable domain (missing parts from reference TRBV7-3 and TRBJ2-5): GAGVSQTPSNKVTEKGKYVELRCDPISGHTALYWYRQSLGQGPEFLIYFQGTGAADDSGLPNDRFFAVRPEGSVSTLKIQRTERGDSAVYLCASSSTGGSLETQYFGPGTRLLVL.

This chain's CDR3 is CASMGVPLNEQFF. CDR3 DNA: TGTGCCAGCATGGGAGTACCGCTCAATGAGCAGTTCTTC. The genes are TRBV6-2 or TRBV6-3 and TRBJ2-1, with D tentatively TRBD2 (5 bases). V lost 7 bases, J lost 6 bases, and 13 bases lay in between. CDR3 length equals 13 residues. The germline CDR1 and CDR2 sequences are MNHEY and SVGEGT.

V usage is TRBV27 and J usage is TRBJ1-5; D is unclear. The CDR3 runs 13 residues. CDR1 and CDR2 from the germline V gene are MNHEY and SMNVEV (reference sequence). The V gene lost 3 bases and the J gene lost 6 bases, with 9 bases spanning the gap. CDR3 in DNA: TGTGCCAGCAGTTTTGGTACGGCTCAGCCCCAGCATTTT. Amino acids: CASSFGTAQPQHF.

This clonotype was found a few times. The rearrangement joins TRBV14 to TRBJ2-7; no firm D call. Trimming stripped 1 base from V and 7 bases from J, with 11 bases between. Germline values: CDR1 SGHDN, CDR2 FVKESK. The CDR3 sequence is 13 residues long. In DNA, the CDR3 is TGTGCCAGCAGCCAAGTTCCGTTGTGGGAGCAGTACTTC. Translation: CASSQVPLWEQYF.

This rearrangement joins TRBV19 to TRBJ1-5; D is perhaps TRBD1 (6 bases). Germline assignment: CDR1 LNHDA and CDR2 SQIVND (reference sequence). V lost 4 bases and J lost 5, with 9 bases in between. There are 13 residues in the CDR3. In DNA, the CDR3 is TGTGCCAGTAGTAAACAGGGTCATCAGCCCCAGCATTTT. It yields the protein CASSKQGHQPQHF.

The chain uses TRBV19 and TRBJ1-5; D unclear. The CDR3 covers 14 residues. Trimming cost V 6 bases and J 4 bases, with 13 bases left between them. The germline V gene encodes CDR1 LNHDA and CDR2 SQIVND (reference sequence). This CDR3 reads CASRMWTKNQPQHF. For the CDR3, the DNA is TGTGCCAGTAGGATGTGGACGAAGAATCAGCCCCAGCATTTT.

The chain carries TRBV6-2 or TRBV6-3 and TRBJ1-5, with D possibly TRBD1 on 5 matching bases. Per germline, CDR1 MNHEY and CDR2 SVGEGT. Trimming removed 0 bases from V and 3 bases from J, with 9 bases in between. CDR3 length: 15 amino acids. The CDR3 protein is CASSYSWGNNQPQHF. The CDR3 DNA is TGTGCCAGCAGTTACTCCTGGGGGAACAATCAGCCCCAGCATTTT.

This chain links TRBV6-5 with TRBJ2-7, with 7 bases fitting TRBD1. V shed 5 bases, J shed 3 bases, and the junction held 7 bases outside the gene matches. The CDR3 consists of 14 residues. Looked up from germline, CDR1 is MNHEY and CDR2 is SVGAGI. The CDR3 bases are TGTGCCAGCAGTCCCTCGGGACAGAGCTACGAGCAGTACTTC. It yields the protein CASSPSGQSYEQYF.

This clonotype was counted only a few times. The V gene is TRBV6-1, the J gene TRBJ2-1; 9 bases are shared with TRBD2. Germline lookup yields CDR1 MNHNS and CDR2 SASEGT. CDR3 length: 14 residues. V shed 6 bases, J shed 10 bases, and the junction held 10 bases outside the gene matches. The CDR3 region is CASRTSGTGLEQFF. The CDR3 DNA is TGTGCCAGCAGGACTAGCGGAACCGGCCTGGAGCAGTTCTTC.

This clonotype was observed a handful of times. The chain employs TRBV18 and TRBJ1-5; no clear D. Germline CDR1 reads KGHSH; CDR2 reads LQKENI. CDR3 length: 15 residues. Trimming stripped 1 base from V and 9 bases from J, with 16 bases between. The CDR3 reads CASSPLSGTEGPQHF. CDR3 sequence (DNA): TGTGCCAGCTCACCACTGTCAGGAACTGAGGGGCCCCAGCATTTT. Full variable domain (rest looked up from reference TRBV18 and TRBJ1-5): NAGVMQNPRHLVRRRGQEARLRCSPMKGHSHVYWYRQLPEEGLKFMVYLQKENIIDESGMPKERFSAEFPKEGPSILRIQQVVRGDSAAYFCASSPLSGTEGPQHFGDGTRLSIL.

This chain connects TRBV12-3 or TRBV12-4 to TRBJ1-2, with a possible D match to TRBD1 (6 bases). The CDR3 consists of 13 residues. Trimming removed 3 bases from V and 7 bases from J, with 12 bases in between. CDR3 protein: CASSFTGIGGYTF. The CDR3 DNA is TGTGCCAGCAGTTTCACAGGGATCGGTGGCTACACCTTC.

The CDR3 protein is CASSLAVSYGYTF. The CDR3 region has the DNA TGCGCCAGCAGCTTGGCCGTTAGCTATGGCTACACCTTC. The V and J genes are TRBV5-1 and TRBJ1-2, with D unclear. Germline lookup yields CDR1 SGHRS and CDR2 YFSETQ. The CDR3 sequence is 13 residues long. The V gene lost 0 bases and the J gene lost 4 bases, with 7 bases spanning the gap.

V gene TRBV7-6 combines with J gene TRBJ2-2; possible D gene TRBD1, 5 bases. From germline, CDR1 is SGHVS and CDR2 FNYEAQ. CDR3 length: 14 residues. Trimming took 6 bases from V and 2 from J, leaving 10 bases between them. Here the CDR3 reads CASRYDRNTGELFF. Written as DNA, the CDR3 is TGTGCCAGCAGATATGACAGAAACACCGGGGAGCTGTTTTTT. Full variable domain (rest looked up from reference TRBV7-6 and TRBJ2-2): GAGVSQSPRYKVTKRGQDVALRCDPISGHVSLYWYRQALGQGPEFLTYFNYEAQQDKSGLPNDRFSAERPEGSISTLTIQRTEQRDSAMYRCASRYDRNTGELFFGEGSRLTVL.

CDR3: CASSQDGASGTSYNEQFF. The CDR3 region has the DNA TGCGCCAGCAGCCAAGATGGGGCTAGCGGGACCTCCTACAATGAGCAGTTCTTC. This rearrangement joins TRBV4-3 to TRBJ2-1, with 9 bases that match TRBD2. Germline V gene sequence: CDR1 LGHNA, CDR2 YSLEER. The CDR3 runs 18 residues. With V trimmed by 0 bases and J by 0 bases, 6 bases remained unmatched.

The J gene is TRBJ2-7, the V gene TRBV28; 7 bases map to TRBD1. The CDR3 length is 15 residues. The ends lost 6 bases at V and 2 bases at J; junction bases unmatched: 10. Germline CDR1 reads MDHEN; CDR2 reads SYDVKM. For the CDR3, the DNA is TGTGCCAGCAGCTCCCTTGGACAGGTGACCTACGAGCAGTACTTC. It is translated as CASSSLGQVTYEQYF.

The gene calls are TRBV27 and TRBJ1-1; D possibly corresponds to TRBD1 (6 bases). Trimming removed 1 base at V and 1 base at J, with 22 bases between. CDR1 and CDR2 (germline): MNHEY, SMNVEV (reference sequence). There are 19 residues in the CDR3. CDR3 nucleotides: TGTGCCAGCAGTTTATTGTTCGGGAGCAGGGGACACAAGAACACTGAAGCTTTCTTT. Amino acid sequence: CASSLLFGSRGHKNTEAFF.

This clonotype has a handful of counts. This chain links TRBV12-3 or TRBV12-4 with TRBJ2-7, with TRBD2 matching over 12 bases. The CDR3 is made up of 17 amino acids. The ends lost 6 bases at V and 0 bases at J; junction bases unmatched: 9. The CDR3 is CASSELAGGLFSYEQYF. The CDR3 bases are TGTGCCAGCAGCGAACTAGCGGGAGGCCTTTTCTCCTACGAGCAGTACTTC.